This T cell receptor beta chain was sequenced in a study of glioma-infiltrating T cells after dendritic cell vaccination. About the research overall: Samples are from glioblastoma patients in Phase I and II dendritic cell vaccine trials.

CDR3 length: 11 residues. The V end was cut by 5 bases, the J end by 2 bases, with 6 bases between. Germline V CDR1 and CDR2: GTSNPN, SVGIG (reference sequence). TCRB CDR3 was amplified from 2 ug genomic DNA or less. TCRdb's table, derived via immunoSEQ multiplex PCR, lists solely in-frame clones and lacks some. The data hold roughly 100,000 clones, with around 90% observed a single time. Time point defined: after dendritic cell vaccination, including at tumor progression/relapse. All glioblastoma patients lacked an isocitrate dehydrogenase mutation. This clone was counted once. The source of this sequence is a human donor with glioblastoma. The chain links TRBV30 to TRBJ1-2, with a possible D match to TRBD1 (5 bases). This specimen was blood, taken after dendritic cell vaccination. CDR3 in DNA: TGTGCCTGGGGGGCAAACTATGGCTACACCTTC. Amino acids: CAWGANYGYTF.